This entry lists 25 T cell receptor beta chains sequenced from one sample in a study of T-cell reconstitution after alpha-beta-depleted transplantation in children listed by TCRdb under 2016. Library preparation used PCR. TCRdb shows the sequencer as Illumina HiSeq 2500. TCR library preparation used molecular barcoding, with unique molecular identifiers applied to normalize quantification of the TCRbeta repertoire. TCRdb reanalyzed the raw reads on its own, using fastp at Q25 for trimming and MiXCR for clone calling, and kept in-frame beta chains. Rows matching on CDR3 protein sequence are summarized as one entry with the most common DNA and genes. A total of 280,000 or so distinct CDR3 sequences appear in this sample, roughly 12% of them only once. The ten largest clones take up around 20% of the sample. This specimen's treatment or condition label, interpreted: allogeneic hematopoietic cell transplantation with graft depleted of TCRalphabeta T cells and CD19 B cells.

The source was peripheral blood, collected 180 days after TCRalphabeta/CD19-depleted stem cell transplant. These receptors were obtained from a male patient aged 2 to 10 who had a stem cell transplant for chronic granulomatous disease, so the T cells may come from the graft donor.

V gene TRBV10-3 combines with J gene TRBJ2-1; 9 bases line up with TRBD2. CDR3 length: 14 residues. The V and J ends lost 2 bases and 9 bases, in that order; junction bases with no gene match: 5. Germline CDR1 reads ENHRY; CDR2 reads SYGVKD. CDR3 in amino acids: CAISEGAGGAEQFF. The CDR3 nucleotides read TGTGCCATCAGTGAGGGGGCGGGGGGGGCTGAGCAGTTCTTC.

This clonotype was detected many times. The rearrangement links TRBV7-2 to TRBJ2-7; 9 bases line up with TRBD1. The length of the CDR3 is 15 residues. Trimming removed 4 bases from V and 2 bases from J; junction bases left unmatched: 6. Germline CDR1 is SGHTA and CDR2 is FQGNSA. The CDR3 spells CASSSVGQGTYEQYF. CDR3 coding DNA: TGTGCCAGCAGCTCAGTGGGACAGGGAACCTACGAGCAGTACTTC.

This clonotype was counted many times. This chain connects TRBV28 to TRBJ2-5; 7 bases align to TRBD2. The CDR3 runs 15 residues. Germline lookup yields CDR1 MDHEN and CDR2 SYDVKM. V shed 6 bases, J shed 5 bases, and the junction held 12 bases outside the gene matches. The CDR3 region is CASSSLLRERETQYF. The DNA for the CDR3 is TGTGCCAGCAGCTCCCTTTTGCGGGAGAGGGAGACCCAGTACTTC.

In its sample, this clonotype was seen a few times. One end of the junction fails to match germline, which may point to a read error. The V call is TRBV29-1, the J call TRBJ2-1, with D uncertain. The CDR3 has 11 amino acids. The germline V gene has CDR1 SQVTM and CDR2 ANQGSEA. CDR3 coding DNA: TGCAGCGTTGATGGCTACGATGAGCAGTTCTTC. Its protein is CSVDGYDEQFF.

This clonotype has ten or more counts. This chain connects TRBV28 to TRBJ2-5; 7 positions match TRBD2. CDR1 is MDHEN, CDR2 SYDVKM, per germline. CDR3 length: 14 amino acids. The V segment lost 6 bases and the J segment 8 bases; nucleotides outside the gene matches: 12. The CDR3 DNA reads TGTGCCAGCAGACCTCAAGGACTAGGGCGAACCCAGTACTTC. It specifies CASRPQGLGRTQYF.

This clonotype was found many times. The chain recombines TRBV27 with TRBJ2-4; no definite D call. V was clipped by 4 bases and J by 0 bases, with 13 bases between them. CDR1 is MNHEY and CDR2 is SMNVEV in the germline V gene (reference sequence). The CDR3 sequence is 16 residues long. The CDR3 here is CASSSRSTIAKNIQYF. Here the CDR3 DNA reads TGTGCCAGCAGTTCACGCTCGACCATAGCCAAAAACATTCAGTACTTC.

Ten or more counts support this clonotype. V is TRBV20-1 and J is TRBJ1-5, with a tentative D call TRBD1 (6 bases). Germline V gene lookup returns CDR1 DFQATT and CDR2 SNEGSKA (reference sequence). The CDR3 contains 17 residues. Trimming cost V 5 bases and J 6 bases, with 26 bases left between them. The CDR3 coding sequence is TGCAGTGCTTCCCGAACTGACAGGTCGTCGATTGGTCAGCCCCAGCATTTT. This translates into CSASRTDRSSIGQPQHF.

This clonotype was counted many times. The CDR3 coding sequence is TGTGCCAGCAGCCAAGAAATGTGGCGGGGGAGCTCCTACGAGCAGTACTTC. Translating it yields CASSQEMWRGSSYEQYF. The chain carries TRBV14 and TRBJ2-7, with 7 bases identical to TRBD2. Germline V gene sequence: CDR1 SGHDN, CDR2 FVKESK. V shed 0 bases and J 0 bases; nucleotides not matched to a gene: 8. This CDR3 region has 17 residues.

There are many counts of this clonotype. The rearrangement joins TRBV20-1 to TRBJ2-1; 12 bases are shared with TRBD2. V lost 6 bases and J lost 4; bases outside the gene matches: 1. The CDR3 totals 13 residues. The germline CDR1 and CDR2 sequences are DFQATT and SNEGSKA (reference sequence). The CDR3 reads CSAGLAGYNEQFF. In DNA, the CDR3 is TGCAGTGCGGGACTAGCGGGTTACAATGAGCAGTTCTTC.

The chain is built from TRBV24-1 and TRBJ2-3; tentatively, D is TRBD2 (5 bases). The CDR3 is 15 amino acids. Trimming removed 0 bases from V and 3 bases from J, with 9 bases in between. Germline V gene data show CDR1 as KGHDR and CDR2 as SFDVKD. The CDR3 region is CATSDLGGSTDTQYF. The DNA of the CDR3 is TGTGCCACCAGTGATTTGGGCGGGTCTACAGATACGCAGTATTTT.

Ten or more counts support this clonotype. The chain joins TRBV5-1 to TRBJ2-1; 8 nucleotides align to TRBD1. J gave up 5 bases and V 7 bases, and 5 bases lay outside the gene matches. This CDR3 has 13 amino acids. Germline CDR1 is SGHRS and CDR2 is YFSETQ. Here the CDR3 reads CASAGGRDNEQFF. DNA of the CDR3: TGCGCCAGCGCAGGGGGCAGAGACAATGAGCAGTTCTTC.

This clonotype was seen a single time. The likely explanation is a read error, given a far larger clone one base away. Without the conserved terminal phenylalanine or tryptophan, this CDR3 likely stems from a read error. The chain links TRBV12-3 or TRBV12-4 to TRBJ2-7; TRBD1 agrees at 8 bases. There are 13 residues in the CDR3. Trimming at V came to 3 bases and at J to 3 bases, leaving 1 base not matched to a gene. CDR3 sequence: CASSLTGVYEQYS. The CDR3 DNA is TGTGCCAGCAGTTTGACAGGGGTCTACGAGCAGTACTCC.

This clonotype has a count of ten or more. This chain uses TRBV19 with TRBJ2-3; 8 nucleotides line up with TRBD1. This CDR3 spans 16 amino acids. The V gene's germline CDR1 is LNHDA and CDR2 SQIVND (reference sequence). The V segment lost 2 bases and the J segment 1 base; nucleotides outside the gene matches: 5. The CDR3 nucleotides are TGTGCCAGTAGTATACACCAGGGGGCCGGCACAGATACGCAGTATTTT. The encoded protein is CASSIHQGAGTDTQYF.

This clonotype was recorded many times. The gene calls are TRBV7-6 and TRBJ2-1; no definite D call. Per germline, CDR1 SGHVS and CDR2 FNYEAQ. The V end lost 5 bases, the J end lost 5 bases, and 7 bases lay between the germline ends. The CDR3 sequence is 12 residues long. For the CDR3, the DNA is TGTGCCAGCAGCCATGCCAACAATGAGCAGTTCTTC. This codes for CASSHANNEQFF.

The table lists this clonotype with a few counts. The chain links TRBV6-2 or TRBV6-3 to TRBJ2-7; 8 bases line up with TRBD1. V lost 7 bases, J lost 3 bases, and 8 bases stayed unmatched. The germline V gene has CDR1 MNHEY and CDR2 SVGEGT. The CDR3 consists of 14 residues. CDR3 in DNA: TGTGCCAGCACAGCAGGGGGCGTTTACTACGAGCAGTACTTC. Translated: CASTAGGVYYEQYF.

With respect to this clonotype: This could be a read error, since a much larger clone is one nucleotide away. The genes are TRBV12-3 or TRBV12-4 and TRBJ2-2, with D tentatively TRBD1 or TRBD2 (5 bases each). CDR3 length equals 18 residues. CDR3 DNA sequence: TGTACCAGCAGCAGAACAGCCGGGGCTTCGAGGAACACCGGGGAGCTGTTTTTT. Translation: CTSSRTAGASRNTGELFF.

In this sample, this clonotype turned up many times. The chain employs TRBV9 and TRBJ2-6; D gene unclear. V lost 6 bases, J lost 0 bases, and 10 bases lay in between. The germline CDR1 and CDR2 sequences are SGDLS and YYNGEE. The CDR3 totals 15 residues. The CDR3 here is CASKGTASGANVLTF. DNA for the CDR3: TGTGCCAGCAAGGGAACGGCCTCTGGGGCCAACGTCCTGACTTTC.

This clonotype has at least ten counts. The chain couples TRBV20-1 to TRBJ2-1; 7 nucleotides agree with TRBD2. Germline V CDR1 and CDR2: DFQATT, SNEGSKA (reference sequence). This CDR3 region has 12 residues. The junction had 14 bases not matched to a gene; V was cut back by 6 bases and J by 15 bases. DNA of the CDR3: TGCAGTGCCTCCCCGGGGGAGTGGGGGGGGTTCTTC. It encodes CSASPGEWGGFF.

This clonotype was counted at least ten times. The chain links TRBV21-1 to TRBJ2-1; TRBD2 is the table's D call, not checked against the DNA. TRBV21-1 is described as a pseudogene. The CDR3 totals 15 residues. CDR3 DNA: TGTGCCAGCAGCAGAGGACTAGCGTTAGACAATGAGCAGTTCTTC. This codes for CASSRGLALDNEQFF.

This clonotype was observed a handful of times. The chain combines TRBV21-1 with TRBJ2-7; TRBD2 reflects the table's D call only, with no check against the DNA. TRBV21-1 is termed a pseudogene. The CDR3 sequence is 17 residues long. The CDR3 sequence is CASSKGTASGLSYEQYF. In DNA form, the CDR3 reads TGTGCCAGCAGCAAAGGCACGGCTAGCGGCCTCTCCTACGAGCAGTACTTC.

This clonotype was found many times. The rearrangement links TRBV30 to TRBJ1-2, with 10 bases matching TRBD1. Looked up from germline, CDR1 is GTSNPN and CDR2 is SVGIG (reference sequence). CDR3 length: 13 residues. Unmatched junction bases numbered 2, after V lost 2 bases and J lost 5 bases. CDR3 amino acids: CAWSKDRGYGYTF. The CDR3 nucleotides are TGTGCCTGGAGTAAGGACAGGGGGTATGGCTACACCTTC.

This clonotype was recorded a few times. The chain recombines TRBV7-3 with TRBJ2-2, with TRBD1 matching over 7 bases. In germline, CDR1 is SGHTA, CDR2 FQGTGA. CDR3 size: 19 residues. V shed 5 bases and J 3 bases; nucleotides not matched to a gene: 18. CDR3 sequence (DNA): TGTGCCAGCAGCAAGACAGGGTTGGGGCCTCCCGGGGACACCGGGGAGCTGTTTTTT. This encodes CASSKTGLGPPGDTGELFF. Based on the CDR3 plus reference TRBV7-3 and TRBJ2-2, the full variable domain is GAGVSQTPSNKVTEKGKYVELRCDPISGHTALYWYRQSLGQGPEFLIYFQGTGAADDSGLPNDRFFAVRPEGSVSTLKIQRTERGDSAVYLCASSKTGLGPPGDTGELFFGEGSRLTVL.

This clonotype was recorded at least ten times. This chain links TRBV5-1 with TRBJ2-2, with D unclear. V lost 1 base to trimming and J lost 1 base, with 8 bases between them. CDR1 and CDR2 from the germline V gene are SGHRS and YFSETQ. The CDR3 totals 15 residues. CDR3 DNA: TGCGCCAGCAGCTTGCTCGAGGAGAACACCGGGGAGCTGTTTTTT. This codes for CASSLLEENTGELFF.

This clonotype was seen more than once but under ten times. This chain connects TRBV7-9 to TRBJ2-7, with D possibly called TRBD1 or TRBD2 (5 bases each). CDR3 length: 17 residues. Germline values: CDR1 SEHNR, CDR2 FQNEAQ (reference sequence). V gave up 0 bases and J gave up 2 bases, with 17 bases separating them. CDR3: CASSLAAWGSNPYEQYF. The CDR3 nucleotides read TGTGCCAGCAGCTTAGCGGCGTGGGGGTCCAACCCCTACGAGCAGTACTTC.

The table lists this clonotype with many counts. The J gene is TRBJ2-1, the V gene TRBV7-3, with TRBD1 matching 8 bases. The V and J ends lost 5 bases and 10 bases, in that order; junction bases with no gene match: 7. Germline lookup yields CDR1 SGHTA and CDR2 FQGTGA. This CDR3 is 13 amino acids long. CDR3 coding DNA: TGTGCCAGCAGCACCGGGACAGGTGGGGAGCAGTTCTTC. This gives the protein CASSTGTGGEQFF.